This section outlines one TCR beta chain sequence together with its context. These data originate in a study of control samples from healthy donors and cancer patients. V lost 0 bases to trimming and J lost 2 bases, with 12 bases between them. CDR1 and CDR2 (germline): MNHEY, SVGAGI. The CDR3 length is 16 residues. Clones were sequenced by immunoSEQ multiplex PCR, and TCRdb holds only the in-frame ones, with some missing. The sample contains fewer than 85,000 clones, 89% of which appear only once. Sequenced sample: blood. The clonotype comes from a man in his fifties in good health. The rearrangement joins TRBV6-5 to TRBJ2-3; possible D gene TRBD2, 7 bases. The CDR3 DNA sequence: TGTGCCAGCAGTTACTCGGGGGGGGCTGACACAGATACGCAGTATTTT. Translating gives CASSYSGGADTDTQYF.